The source of this T cell receptor (beta chain) is a study of T cell repertoires in cytomegalovirus infection. Study summary: Public TCR beta signatures indicated both CMV infection and matching HLA type.

Whole-study results and caveats: Ex vivo, HLA-C-restricted CMV-specific TCR beta clonotypes prevailed over the rest of the response. Carriage of CMV together with the relevant HLA was identifiable through cumulative public TCR beta family frequency.

This clonotype was counted ten times or more. What it binds is not known. V shed 3 bases and J shed 5 bases, with 14 bases lying between them. The germline V gene encodes CDR1 SEHNR and CDR2 FQNEAQ (reference sequence). The CDR3 runs to 14 residues. TCRdb reprocessed the reads with MiXCR, giving one entry per CDR3 protein. The data hold about 310,000 distinct CDR3 sequences, with under 20% observed a single time. Sequenced input: PBMCs. The sequence was obtained from a human donor in good health (CMV status not recorded). Some clones in this sample may be carry-over from other donors' samples. The V gene is TRBV7-9, the J gene TRBJ2-7; possibly TRBD2 for D (6 bases). CDR3 residues: CASSFRGWGDEQYF. Written as DNA, the CDR3 is TGTGCCAGCAGCTTTCGGGGGTGGGGTGACGAGCAGTACTTC.